The 13 T cell receptor beta chains below all came from one sample that was sequenced in a study of T cell repertoires in aging, cancer and after chemotherapy. TRB rearrangements spanning V, D and J were amplified using mixed TRB-A/B primers. TCRdb itself ran the multiplex PCR reads through MiXCR, one entry per CDR3 protein. The sample comprises around 1,200 distinct CDR3 sequences, about a quarter of which are singletons, and 29% rests with the top ten. The template was genomic DNA from peripheral blood, not RNA. Sequencing input: blood. The receptors were gathered from a human donor with a solid tumor. The donor label of this sample is uncertain.

As to this clonotype: A junction end diverges from the germline sequence, so it may reflect a read error. V usage is TRBV5-4 and J usage is TRBJ1-1, with D perhaps TRBD1 (5 bases). The CDR3 sequence is 14 residues long. Germline-derived CDR1 and CDR2 are SGHNT and YYREEE (reference sequence). DNA for the CDR3: TGTGCCAGCAGTCGGGACCGGGGATACACTGAAGCTATCTTT. Protein product: CASSRDRGYTEAIF. The whole variable domain, remainder taken from reference TRBV5-4 and TRBJ1-1, is ETGVTQSPTHLIKTRGQQVTLRCSSQSGHNTVSWYQQALGQGPQFIFQYYREEENGRGNFPPRFSGLQFPNYSSELNVNALELDDSALYLCASSRDRGYTEAIFGQGTRLTVV.

The chain combines TRBV20-1 with TRBJ2-5; 12 bases match TRBD2. V shed 4 bases and J 5 bases; nucleotides not matched to a gene: 8. Germline loops: CDR1 DFQATT, CDR2 SNEGSKA (reference sequence). The CDR3 consists of 15 residues. The CDR3 loop is CSATLAGGFRETQYF. The CDR3 DNA sequence: TGCAGTGCTACACTAGCGGGGGGCTTCCGGGAGACCCAGTACTTC.

The chain has TRBV20-1 and TRBJ1-2; D might be TRBD1 (6 bases). This CDR3 is 15 amino acids long. Deletions cut 1 base from V and 2 bases from J, with 14 bases between. Germline loops: CDR1 DFQATT, CDR2 SNEGSKA (reference sequence). The CDR3: CSARGWGAENYGYTF. The DNA of the CDR3 is TGCAGTGCTAGAGGATGGGGGGCAGAGAACTATGGCTACACCTTC.

V and J are TRBV12-5 and TRBJ2-2, with 10 bases that match TRBD1. Trimming removed 3 bases from V and 6 bases from J; junction bases left unmatched: 7. Germline CDR1 LGHNT, CDR2 FRNRAP. CDR3 size: 16 residues. The chain's CDR3 is CASGFRQGAVPGELFF. CDR3 DNA sequence: TGTGCTAGTGGTTTCCGACAGGGGGCGGTCCCCGGGGAGCTGTTTTTT.

V gene TRBV6-6 combines with J gene TRBJ2-1, with D possibly matching TRBD2 (6 bases). Germline V gives CDR1 MNHNY, CDR2 SVGAGI (reference sequence). Trimming removed 5 bases at V and 0 bases at J, with 14 bases between. CDR3 length: 16 residues. DNA of the CDR3: TGTGCCAGCAGTCACTTGGCGGGGAGCTCCTACAATGAGCAGTTCTTC. Protein: CASSHLAGSSYNEQFF.

The chain has TRBV7-9 and TRBJ2-3, with 10 bases aligning to TRBD2. With 6 bases clipped from V and 5 bases from J, the junction kept 2 bases outside the gene matches. This CDR3 contains 13 residues. CDR1 is SEHNR, CDR2 FQNEAQ, per germline (reference sequence). The DNA for the CDR3 is TGTGCCAGCAGGAGCGGGAGGGTAGATACGCAGTATTTT. It encodes CASRSGRVDTQYF.

This clonotype was observed a handful of times. The V and J genes are TRBV7-2 and TRBJ1-1, with 7 bases aligning to TRBD1. The V and J ends lost 2 bases and 1 base, in that order; junction bases with no gene match: 4. The germline gives CDR1 SGHTA, CDR2 FQGNSA. This CDR3 spans 15 amino acids. Written as DNA, the CDR3 is TGTGCCAGCAGCTTACTGGGACAGCGGAACACTGAAGCTTTCTTT. Its protein product is CASSLLGQRNTEAFF.

The rearrangement uses TRBV6-2 or TRBV6-3 and TRBJ1-2; D call uncertain. CDR1 is MNHEY, CDR2 SVGEGT, per germline. The CDR3 has 12 residues. The V gene lost 2 bases and the J gene lost 5 bases, with 6 bases spanning the gap. DNA of the CDR3: TGTGCCAGCAGTTACGTCGATTATGGCTACACCTTC. This translates into CASSYVDYGYTF.

This clonotype was detected only a few times. The V call is TRBV20-1, the J call TRBJ2-1; 9 bases align to TRBD1. Germline trimming cut 1 base from V and 3 bases from J; bases unmatched to any gene: 4. The germline CDR1 and CDR2 sequences are DFQATT and SNEGSKA (reference sequence). This CDR3 spans 15 amino acids. The CDR3 nucleotides read TGCAGTGCTAGAGTGGGGGACAGGGACTACAATGAGCAGTTCTTC. Its translation is CSARVGDRDYNEQFF.

With regard to this clonotype: A much larger clone lies a single base off, so this may be a read error. V usage is TRBV6-4 and J usage is TRBJ1-2; TRBD1 aligns across 9 bases. Germline loops: CDR1 MRHNA, CDR2 SNTAGT. The CDR3 is 14 residues long. In DNA form, the CDR3 reads TGTTCCAGCAGCCGTCCGGGACAGGGAGATGGCTACACCTTC. Protein product: CSSSRPGQGDGYTF.

The chain links TRBV7-2 to TRBJ2-3; 11 bases are shared with TRBD1. The CDR3 totals 14 residues. J was trimmed by 4 bases and V by 10 bases; bases with no gene match: 7. Per the germline V gene, CDR1 is SGHTA and CDR2 is FQGNSA. The CDR3 region is CATKGQGDADTQYF. Here the CDR3 DNA reads TGTGCCACCAAGGGACAGGGGGATGCAGATACGCAGTATTTT.

This clonotype was picked up a small number of times. V usage is TRBV7-3 and J usage is TRBJ2-2, with D tentatively TRBD1 (6 bases). Per germline, CDR1 SGHTA and CDR2 FQGTGA. Trimming shortened V by 4 bases and J by 0 bases, and 6 bases separated the two germline ends. The CDR3 runs to 14 residues. The CDR3 region is CASSYRANTGELFF. CDR3 DNA sequence: TGTGCCAGCAGCTACAGGGCGAACACCGGGGAGCTGTTTTTT. The variable domain in full, with the rest retrieved from reference TRBV7-3 and TRBJ2-2, is GAGVSQTPSNKVTEKGKYVELRCDPISGHTALYWYRQSLGQGPEFLIYFQGTGAADDSGLPNDRFFAVRPEGSVSTLKIQRTERGDSAVYLCASSYRANTGELFFGEGSRLTVL.

The V call is TRBV6-2 or TRBV6-3, the J call TRBJ2-1; 9 bases line up with TRBD2. CDR3 length equals 17 residues. CDR1 and CDR2 (germline): MNHEY, SVGEGT. With V trimmed by 2 bases and J by 0 bases, 5 bases remained unmatched. For the CDR3, the DNA is TGTGCCAGCAGTTACACTCAGACTAGCGGCTCCTACAATGAGCAGTTCTTC. Encoded protein: CASSYTQTSGSYNEQFF.